Presented here are 26 T cell receptor beta chains from one specimen sequenced in a study of T cells after yellow fever vaccination. TCRdb fed the 5' RACE reads into MiXCR, producing one record per CDR3 protein. The data hold 110,000 to 150,000 distinct CDR3 sequences, with more than 6.5% observed a single time. Sequencing was performed on CD4+ T cells sorted from PBMCs, taken 10 days after the yellow fever booster vaccination. The receptor source for this set is a man younger than 45 who received the YFV17D yellow fever vaccine.

This clonotype was detected many times. This chain uses TRBV20-1 with TRBJ1-1; D remains unclear. The V end was cut by 6 bases, the J end by 0 bases, with 8 bases between. The CDR3 totals 12 residues. The germline V gene encodes CDR1 DFQATT and CDR2 SNEGSKA (reference sequence). For the CDR3, the DNA is TGCAGTGCGAACAGAATGAACACTGAAGCTTTCTTT. Encoded protein: CSANRMNTEAFF.

The gene calls are TRBV20-1 and TRBJ1-6; TRBD1 matches at 12 bases. V was pared by 3 bases and J by 5 bases, with 2 bases of the junction left unmatched. Germline V gene sequence: CDR1 DFQATT, CDR2 SNEGSKA (reference sequence). The CDR3 spans 15 residues. As DNA, the CDR3 is TGCAGTGCTAGGGGACAGGGGGCAAATAATTCACCCCTCCACTTT. Amino acid sequence: CSARGQGANNSPLHF.

This clonotype was picked up many times. The chain carries TRBV6-1 and TRBJ1-2; 11 bases fit TRBD1. This CDR3 has 13 residues. Germline lookup yields CDR1 MNHNS and CDR2 SASEGT. V shed 6 bases and J 7 bases; nucleotides not matched to a gene: 4. CDR3 protein: CASSRGQGVGYTF. CDR3 in DNA: TGTGCCAGCAGCCGGGGACAGGGGGTTGGCTACACCTTC.

This clonotype has at least ten counts. The rearrangement uses TRBV5-6 and TRBJ2-2; tentative D call: TRBD1 (5 bases). This CDR3 has 16 amino acids. Trimming took off 4 bases at V and 5 bases at J, with 18 bases between the two ends. Germline CDR1 and CDR2: SGHDT and YYEEEE. CDR3 DNA: TGTGCCAGCAGCAGGACACCTCCACGTAAGACCGGGGAGCTGTTTTTT. It codes for CASSRTPPRKTGELFF.

This clonotype was found many times. The chain has TRBV20-1 and TRBJ2-2; a weak D match, TRBD2 (5 bases). Germline values: CDR1 DFQATT, CDR2 SNEGSKA (reference sequence). Trimming shortened V by 3 bases and J by 4 bases, and 12 bases separated the two germline ends. The CDR3 is 14 residues long. The CDR3 loop is CSARQDSRTGELFF. As DNA, the CDR3 is TGCAGTGCTAGGCAGGACTCACGCACCGGGGAGCTGTTTTTT.

This clonotype was counted ten times or more. The V call is TRBV24-1, the J call TRBJ2-1; 7 bases are shared with TRBD1. The ends lost 4 bases at V and 4 bases at J; junction bases unmatched: 3. Germline V CDR1 and CDR2: KGHDR, SFDVKD. The CDR3 loop spans 14 amino acids. The CDR3 nucleotides read TGTGCCACCAGTGACCACAGGGGTTACAATGAGCAGTTCTTC. This gives the protein CATSDHRGYNEQFF.

This clonotype was detected many times. The J gene is TRBJ2-2, the V gene TRBV5-1; D is ambiguous. The germline gives CDR1 SGHRS, CDR2 YFSETQ. The ends were cut back, 4 bases at V and 0 bases at J, with 7 bases in the middle. This CDR3 contains 14 residues. This CDR3 is CASSTSPNTGELFF. CDR3 in DNA: TGCGCCAGCAGCACCTCCCCGAACACCGGGGAGCTGTTTTTT. Filled out from reference TRBV5-1 and TRBJ2-2, the complete variable domain reads KAGVTQTPRYLIKTRGQQVTLSCSPISGHRSVSWYQQTPGQGLQFLFEYFSETQRNKGNFPGRFSGRQFSNSRSEMNVSTLELGDSALYLCASSTSPNTGELFFGEGSRLTVL.

The sample holds many counts of this clonotype. This chain joins TRBV18 and TRBJ2-3; possible D gene TRBD1, 6 bases. The length of the CDR3 is 13 residues. The V end was cut by 6 bases, the J end by 4 bases, with 11 bases between. Germline CDR1 KGHSH, CDR2 LQKENI. The chain's CDR3 is CASSQEGADTQYF. The CDR3 DNA sequence: TGTGCCAGCTCTCAAGAGGGGGCAGATACGCAGTATTTT.

This clonotype was counted ten times or more. The chain uses TRBV2 and TRBJ2-5; D possibly corresponds to TRBD2 (6 bases). The germline gives CDR1 SNHLY, CDR2 FYNNEI. The CDR3 contains 15 residues. The V end lost 1 base, the J end lost 3 bases, and 12 bases lay between the germline ends. For the CDR3, the DNA is TGTGCCAGCAGTGAAGGGGAGGCACTTAAAGAGACCCAGTACTTC. Protein: CASSEGEALKETQYF.

This clonotype was picked up many times. V usage is TRBV7-2 and J usage is TRBJ1-2; maybe TRBD1 (5 bases). The CDR3 runs to 15 residues. V was trimmed by 5 bases and J by 3 bases, leaving 16 bases between them. In germline, CDR1 is SGHTA, CDR2 FQGNSA. In nucleotides, the CDR3 is TGTGCCAGCAGCCGGAGGGCAGGGAAGGACTATGGCTACACCTTC. It translates to CASSRRAGKDYGYTF.

The sample holds many counts of this clonotype. The chain links TRBV6-5 to TRBJ2-7; D unresolved. V lost 10 bases and J 3 bases, leaving 10 bases between the germline ends. The germline CDR1 and CDR2 sequences are MNHEY and SVGAGI. CDR3 length: 11 residues. The CDR3 bases are TGTGCCACCAGGCTCGGCTACGAGCAGTACTTC. This gives the protein CATRLGYEQYF.

This clonotype was seen more than once but under ten times. Here the CDR3 reads CSVEMAAGANVLTF. In nucleotides, the CDR3 is TGCAGCGTTGAAATGGCAGCTGGGGCCAACGTCCTGACTTTC. V is TRBV29-1 and J is TRBJ2-6; D gene uncertain. Germline CDR1 and CDR2: SQVTM and ANQGSEA. The CDR3 sequence is 14 residues long. V was clipped by 2 bases and J by 2 bases, with 7 bases between them.

The CDR3, as DNA: TGTGCCAGCACTCCAGCGGGGGAGAGCACAGATACGCAGTATTTT. Translating it yields CASTPAGESTDTQYF. The chain links TRBV12-3 or TRBV12-4 to TRBJ2-3, with 8 bases that match TRBD2. V dropped 7 bases and J dropped 0; count of bases not matched to a gene: 6. The CDR3 is 15 residues long.

At least ten counts were recorded for this clonotype. V gene TRBV10-3 combines with J gene TRBJ2-7; D is ambiguous. This CDR3 has 14 amino acids. Trimming stripped 4 bases from V and 7 bases from J, with 17 bases between. Germline CDR1 ENHRY, CDR2 SYGVKD. The CDR3 protein is CAISGASSREEQYF. As DNA, the CDR3 is TGTGCCATCAGTGGAGCTTCTTCAAGAGAGGAGCAGTACTTC.

Ten or more counts support this clonotype. The V call is TRBV5-1, the J call TRBJ2-2, with D unclear. Germline V CDR1 and CDR2: SGHRS, YFSETQ. Trimming removed 0 bases at V and 0 bases at J, with 9 bases between. The CDR3 contains 16 residues. In DNA form, the CDR3 reads TGCGCCAGCAGCTTGGGGTCCGGCCCGAACACCGGGGAGCTGTTTTTT. It translates to CASSLGSGPNTGELFF.

In its sample, this clonotype was seen many times. The chain couples TRBV12-3 or TRBV12-4 to TRBJ2-7; 9 positions match TRBD2. The ends lost 3 bases at V and 4 bases at J; junction bases unmatched: 4. The CDR3 consists of 14 residues. The CDR3 DNA reads as TGTGCCAGCAGTTTTAATGCGGGAGGGTACGAGCAGTACTTC. It codes for CASSFNAGGYEQYF.

This clonotype was recorded many times. CDR3 in DNA: TGTGCCAGCAGTGACACAGGGAGACGGAATCAGCCCCAGCATTTT. It encodes CASSDTGRRNQPQHF. The rearrangement links TRBV6-1 to TRBJ1-5; weak D call: TRBD1 (6 bases). CDR1 and CDR2 (germline): MNHNS, SASEGT. V was cut by 3 bases and J by 4 bases, with 13 bases left in between. The length of the CDR3 is 15 residues.

This clonotype was seen many times. The chain couples TRBV5-1 to TRBJ2-7; 9 nucleotides align to TRBD2. The CDR3 is 14 amino acids. CDR1 and CDR2 from the germline V gene are SGHRS and YFSETQ. V lost 4 bases to trimming and J lost 2 bases; unmatched junction nucleotides: 4. The CDR3 DNA reads TGCGCCAGCAGCCCTAGCGGGAATACCTACGAGCAGTACTTC. The encoded protein is CASSPSGNTYEQYF.

The genes are TRBV7-2 and TRBJ2-1, with a weak D call TRBD2 (6 bases). The germline gives CDR1 SGHTA, CDR2 FQGNSA. This CDR3 has 14 amino acids. Trimming removed 1 base from V and 9 bases from J, with 13 bases in between. Written as DNA, the CDR3 is TGTGCCAGCAGCTTAGGAGGCCGGAGGGGTGAGCAGTTCTTC. Its protein is CASSLGGRRGEQFF.

In this sample, this clonotype turned up a few times. V gene TRBV20-1 combines with J gene TRBJ1-2; D not certain. CDR1 and CDR2 (germline): DFQATT, SNEGSKA (reference sequence). CDR3 size: 17 residues. Trimming left V 3 bases short and J 0 bases short, with 20 bases between. CDR3 residues: CSASGSNPLLANYGYTF. CDR3 bases: TGCAGTGCTAGTGGTTCCAACCCTCTCTTAGCTAACTATGGCTACACCTTC.

This clonotype has only a few counts. The gene calls are TRBV6-1 and TRBJ2-6; TRBD2 matches 7 bases. CDR1 is MNHNS and CDR2 is SASEGT in the germline V gene. There are 17 residues in the CDR3. The V segment lost 6 bases and the J segment 0 bases; nucleotides outside the gene matches: 8. The CDR3 region is CASSAGLLLSGANVLTF. The CDR3 DNA is TGTGCCAGCAGCGCGGGACTACTCCTCTCTGGGGCCAACGTCCTGACTTTC.

In its sample, this clonotype was seen many times. V usage is TRBV20-1 and J usage is TRBJ2-1, with a weak D call TRBD2 (5 bases). Germline-derived CDR1 and CDR2 are DFQATT and SNEGSKA (reference sequence). V was shortened by 3 bases and J by 6 bases, with 9 bases between the two germline ends. The CDR3 length is 12 residues. The DNA for the CDR3 is TGCAGTGCTAGCGCGGGCCTCAATGAGCAGTTCTTC. Its translation: CSASAGLNEQFF.

This clonotype was observed at least ten times. V and J are TRBV5-1 and TRBJ1-2, with D tentatively TRBD1 (5 bases). The V gene lost 0 bases and the J gene lost 6 bases, with 9 bases spanning the gap. CDR3 length: 13 amino acids. Germline CDR1 and CDR2: SGHRS and YFSETQ. The CDR3 here is CASSLGGKDGYTF. The CDR3 region has the DNA TGCGCCAGCAGCTTGGGGGGCAAGGATGGCTACACCTTC.

This clonotype was counted at least ten times. The gene calls are TRBV28 and TRBJ2-4, with a tentative D call TRBD1 (6 bases). Deletions cut 5 bases from V and 4 bases from J, with 12 bases between. This CDR3 has 14 amino acids. Germline V gene data show CDR1 as MDHEN and CDR2 as SYDVKM. CDR3 region: CASSHLQGKNIQYF. Written as DNA, the CDR3 is TGTGCCAGCAGTCACCTTCAGGGGAAAAACATTCAGTACTTC.

The gene calls are TRBV20-1 and TRBJ2-3, with D maybe TRBD2 (6 bases). V was trimmed by 5 bases and J by 0 bases, leaving 12 bases between them. CDR1 DFQATT and CDR2 SNEGSKA come from the germline V gene (reference sequence). The CDR3 totals 14 residues. DNA of the CDR3: TGCAGTGCTGAGCGGGTAACTAGCACAGATACGCAGTATTTT. Protein sequence: CSAERVTSTDTQYF.

The count of this clonotype is one. This may be a read error, as it is one base from a much larger clone. The rearrangement joins TRBV29-1 to TRBJ2-7, with 10 bases fitting TRBD2. CDR1 SQVTM and CDR2 ANQGSEA come from the germline V gene. The CDR3 spans 16 residues. J gave up 2 bases and V 5 bases, and 12 bases lay outside the gene matches. CDR3 sequence reads: CSVRTIVAGGAYEQYF. In DNA, the CDR3 is TGCAGCGTTAGGACAATCGTAGCGGGAGGCGCCTACGAGCAGTACTTC.